The 11 T cell receptor beta chains below all came from one sample that was sequenced in a study of response to subunit inactivated influenza vaccine (dated by TCRdb to about 2018). The library was prepared using RT-PCR. The data were produced on an Illumina HiSeq 2500. TCRdb handled the public reads itself, with Q25 trimming in fastp and clone calling in MiXCR, and kept productive beta chains. Every distinct CDR3 protein forms one entry, paired with its most common genes and DNA. This sample lists some 800,000 distinct CDR3 sequences; 21% were detected once. Jointly, the top ten make up about 9.4% of the sample. The specimen comprised PBMCs from blood, sampled less than 6 days after vaccination. The receptors shown here come from a man aged 45-65 years who received an inactivated influenza vaccine. Donor details come from another sample of the same person, matched by shared clones.

A word on this clonotype: Sequence at one end of the junction differs from germline and may be a read error. The gene calls are TRBV11-2 and TRBJ2-3, with 9 bases fitting TRBD1. The CDR3 length is 17 residues. From germline, CDR1 is SGHAT and CDR2 FQNNGV. CDR3 protein: CASSIDGTGLLTDTQYF. DNA of the CDR3: TGTGCCAGCAGCATAGATGGGACAGGGCTTTTGACAGATACGCAGTATTTT.

The rearrangement links TRBV6-5 to TRBJ2-7; 10 bases match TRBD2. CDR3 length: 18 amino acids. In germline, CDR1 is MNHEY, CDR2 SVGAGI. The J segment lost 3 bases and the V segment lost 2 bases, leaving 13 bases of the junction unmatched. The CDR3 DNA follows: TGTGCCAGCAGTTACCTTCGGGTAGCGGGAGGCCTAAACTACGAGCAGTACTTC. This gives the protein CASSYLRVAGGLNYEQYF.

This clonotype was seen a few times. V usage is TRBV20-1 and J usage is TRBJ2-5, with 7 bases lining up with TRBD1. Unmatched junction bases numbered 5, after V lost 0 bases and J lost 1 base. Per germline, CDR1 DFQATT and CDR2 SNEGSKA (reference sequence). This CDR3 contains 15 residues. CDR3 coding DNA: TGCAGTGCTAGAGATGGAGCAGGGGGCCAAGAGACCCAGTACTTC. It codes for CSARDGAGGQETQYF.

This clonotype was counted many times. The V and J genes are TRBV20-1 and TRBJ2-3; 10 bases map to TRBD2. In germline, CDR1 is DFQATT, CDR2 SNEGSKA (reference sequence). CDR3 length: 16 residues. With 1 base clipped from V and 5 bases from J, the junction kept 9 bases outside the gene matches. CDR3 sequence: CSARVSSGRAVDTQYF. The CDR3 coding sequence is TGCAGTGCTAGAGTGTCCAGCGGGAGGGCCGTAGATACGCAGTATTTT.

The gene calls are TRBV10-3 and TRBJ2-7; 7 bases match TRBD1. The germline V gene encodes CDR1 ENHRY and CDR2 SYGVKD. The CDR3 is 13 amino acids. Unmatched junction bases numbered 4, after V lost 6 bases and J lost 2 bases. The CDR3 is CAISGDRPYEQYF. The CDR3 DNA reads as TGTGCCATCAGCGGGGACAGACCCTACGAGCAGTACTTC.

The sample holds many counts of this clonotype. This chain links TRBV2 with TRBJ2-1; 12 bases line up with TRBD1. This CDR3 comprises 15 residues. Germline CDR1 SNHLY, CDR2 FYNNEI. With 7 bases clipped from V and 9 bases from J, the junction kept 10 bases outside the gene matches. The CDR3 protein is CASITGTGGLVEQFF. The CDR3 nucleotides read TGTGCCAGCATTACCGGGACAGGGGGCCTGGTTGAGCAGTTCTTC. Full variable domain (remainder filled in from reference TRBV2 and TRBJ2-1): EPEVTQTPSHQVTQMGQEVILRCVPISNHLYFYWYRQILGQKVEFLVSFYNNEISEKSEIFDDQFSVERPDGSNFTLKIRSTKLEDSAMYFCASITGTGGLVEQFFGPGTRLTVL.

This clonotype occurred once. The CDR3: CSAGAVSYNEQFF. The CDR3 DNA reads TGCAGTGCTGGGGCAGTTTCATACAATGAGCAGTTCTTC. The chain combines TRBV20-1 with TRBJ2-1; tentative D call: TRBD1 (5 bases). From germline, CDR1 is DFQATT and CDR2 SNEGSKA (reference sequence). Trimming shortened V by 5 bases and J by 4 bases, and 12 bases separated the two germline ends. This CDR3 region has 13 residues.

This rearrangement joins TRBV7-6 to TRBJ1-1; 8 bases map to TRBD1. V was pared by 0 bases and J by 3 bases, with 3 bases of the junction left unmatched. CDR3 length equals 15 residues. CDR1 and CDR2 (germline): SGHVS, FNYEAQ. The CDR3 nucleotides are TGTGCCAGCAGCTTAGCTACAGGGGGGTACACTGAAGCTTTCTTT. The encoded protein is CASSLATGGYTEAFF.

The V call is TRBV27, the J call TRBJ2-4; D possibly uses TRBD1 or TRBD2 (5 bases each). Germline V gives CDR1 MNHEY, CDR2 SMNVEV (reference sequence). The V end was cut by 5 bases, the J end by 4 bases, with 15 bases between. The CDR3 loop spans 15 amino acids. This CDR3 is CASSPIGGFKNIQYF. The CDR3, as DNA: TGTGCCAGCAGTCCGATTGGGGGTTTTAAAAACATTCAGTACTTC.

There are a few counts of this clonotype. This rearrangement joins TRBV30 to TRBJ2-1; 8 nucleotides agree with TRBD1. V shed 0 bases, J shed 0 bases, and the junction held 7 bases outside the gene matches. CDR1 and CDR2 (germline): GTSNPN, SVGIG (reference sequence). The CDR3 consists of 17 residues. CDR3 in amino acids: CAWSVGPGGFSYNEQFF. The CDR3 nucleotides read TGTGCCTGGAGTGTAGGCCCAGGGGGCTTCTCCTACAATGAGCAGTTCTTC.

The chain couples TRBV30 to TRBJ2-7, with D perhaps given as TRBD1 or TRBD2 (6 bases each). The CDR3 totals 12 residues. V lost 7 bases and J lost 4, with 14 bases in between. In germline, CDR1 is GTSNPN, CDR2 SVGIG (reference sequence). This CDR3 is CASTGGLYEQYF. The DNA for the CDR3 is TGTGCCTCGACTGGGGGGCTTTACGAGCAGTACTTC. Full variable domain (remainder filled in from reference TRBV30 and TRBJ2-7): SQTIHQWPATLVQPVGSPLSLECTVEGTSNPNLYWYRQAAGRGLQLLFYSVGIGQISSEVPQNLSASRPQDRQFILSSKKLLLSDSGFYLCASTGGLYEQYFGPGTRLTVT.